The clone carrying this T cell receptor beta chain was seen a few times. The source of the sample is a study of blood T cell repertoires in COVID-19. Study information: Samples of COVID-19 (acute and convalescent) were obtained from the United States, Italy and Spain. In each case, the material was cDNA or gDNA derived from T cells, B-cell-depleted T cells, or PBMCs.

Original analysis: Researchers report that nucleated cell counts were estimated from reference gene primer amplification. The assay was immunoSEQ multiplex PCR, and TCRdb's table has in-frame clones only and misses some. V and J calls and clone size are given by that table; D and trimming were obtained from the DNA. Found here are 56,000 or so clones, approximately 87% of them singletons; the top ten hold 4%. The TCR was taken from a man aged 50-59 years with acute or convalescent COVID-19. The sequencing input was peripheral blood.

The CDR3 region has the DNA TGCGCCAGCAGCTCCTCAGGGGGCTCTGGAAACACCATATATTTT. It codes for CASSSSGGSGNTIYF. The chain joins TRBV5-1 to TRBJ1-3, with TRBD1 matching 7 bases. From germline, CDR1 is SGHRS and CDR2 YFSETQ. This CDR3 has 15 residues. V dropped 3 bases and J dropped 0; count of bases not matched to a gene: 3.